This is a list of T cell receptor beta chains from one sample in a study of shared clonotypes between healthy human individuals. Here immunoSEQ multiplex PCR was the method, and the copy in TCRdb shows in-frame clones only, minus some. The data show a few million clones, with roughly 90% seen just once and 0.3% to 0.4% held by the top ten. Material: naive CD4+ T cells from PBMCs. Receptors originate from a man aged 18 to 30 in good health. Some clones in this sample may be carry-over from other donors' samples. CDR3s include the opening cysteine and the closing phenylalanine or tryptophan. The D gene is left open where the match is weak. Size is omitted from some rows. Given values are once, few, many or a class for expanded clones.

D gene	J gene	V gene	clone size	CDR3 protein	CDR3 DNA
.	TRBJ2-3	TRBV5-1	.	CASSSPEGIGTDTQYF	TGCGCCAGCAGCTCCCCCGAGGGGATCGGCACAGATACGCAGTATTTT
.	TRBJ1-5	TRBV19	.	CASSPWPRGYQPQHF	TGTGCCAGTAGTCCTTGGCCGAGGGGCTATCAGCCCCAGCATTTT
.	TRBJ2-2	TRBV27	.	CASSNPIFTGELFF	TGTGCCAGCAGTAACCCGATTTTCACCGGGGAGCTGTTTTTT
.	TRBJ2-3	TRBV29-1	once	CSVVRDTQYF	TGCAGCGTTGTAAGGGATACGCAGTATTTT
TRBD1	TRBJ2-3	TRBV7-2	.	CASSLRDSSTDTQYF	TGTGCCAGCAGCCTAAGGGACAGTAGCACAGATACGCAGTATTTT
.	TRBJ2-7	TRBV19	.	CASSIGGADLYEQYF	TGTGCCAGTAGTATAGGTGGAGCGGACCTATACGAGCAGTACTTC
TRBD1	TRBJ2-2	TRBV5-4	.	CASSSGTGSTGELFF	TGTGCCAGCAGTTCCGGGACAGGGAGCACCGGGGAGCTGTTTTTT
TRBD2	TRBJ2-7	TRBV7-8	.	CASSLAERGTNYEQYF	TGTGCCAGCAGCTTAGCTGAACGCGGGACTAACTACGAGCAGTACTTC
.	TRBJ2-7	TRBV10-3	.	CAIRAETRYEQYF	TGTGCCATCAGAGCCGAAACGCGCTACGAGCAGTACTTC
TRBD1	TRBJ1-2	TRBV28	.	CASSLIQGLDNYGYTF	TGTGCCAGCAGTTTAATACAGGGGCTGGATAACTATGGCTACACCTTC
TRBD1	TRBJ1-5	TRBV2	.	CASDRERNQPQHF	TGTGCCAGCGACAGGGAGCGCAATCAGCCCCAGCATTTT
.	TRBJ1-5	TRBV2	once	CASSGTGGNQPQHF	TGTGCCAGCAGTGGGACCGGGGGAAATCAGCCCCAGCATTTT
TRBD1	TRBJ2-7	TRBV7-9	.	CASSFWTGDHEQYF	TGTGCCAGCAGCTTTTGGACAGGGGATCACGAGCAGTACTTC
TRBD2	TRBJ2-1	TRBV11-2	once	CASSFTSGVPYNEQFF	TGTGCCAGCAGCTTCACTAGCGGGGTCCCTTACAATGAGCAGTTCTTC
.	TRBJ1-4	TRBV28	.	CASTTSNEKLFF	TGTGCCAGCACTACGTCTAATGAAAAACTGTTTTTT
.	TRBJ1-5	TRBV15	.	CATSRAVYQPQHF	TGTGCCACCAGCAGAGCGGTCTATCAGCCCCAGCATTTT
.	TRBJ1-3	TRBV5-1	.	CASSLDGAGPGNTIYF	TGCGCCAGCAGCTTGGATGGGGCGGGTCCTGGAAACACCATATATTTT
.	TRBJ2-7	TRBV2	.	CASAASGYGEQYF	TGTGCCAGCGCGGCGAGTGGTTATGGGGAGCAGTACTTC
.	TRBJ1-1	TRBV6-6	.	CASSYRAGRNTEAFF	TGTGCCAGCAGTTACAGGGCAGGGAGGAACACTGAAGCTTTCTTT
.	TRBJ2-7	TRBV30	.	CAWSSRPGDEQYF	TGTGCCTGGAGTTCACGGCCCGGGGACGAGCAGTACTTC
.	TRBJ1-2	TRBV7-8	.	CASRALRQAIYGYTF	TGTGCCAGCAGGGCCCTGCGACAGGCGATCTATGGCTACACCTTC
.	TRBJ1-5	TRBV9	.	CASSPKGSPNQPQHF	TGTGCCAGCAGTCCCAAGGGGTCACCTAATCAGCCCCAGCATTTT
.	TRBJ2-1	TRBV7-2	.	CASSLPSRSQQFF	TGTGCCAGCAGCTTACCCTCCCGCAGCCAGCAGTTCTTC
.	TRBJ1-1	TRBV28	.	CASSWPGRMNTEAFF	TGTGCCAGCAGTTGGCCGGGACGGATGAACACTGAAGCTTTCTTT
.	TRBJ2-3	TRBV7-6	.	CASSPDRDTQYF	TGTGCCAGCAGCCCCGATAGAGATACGCAGTATTTT
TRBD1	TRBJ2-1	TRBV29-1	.	CSVEDRTGGNEQFF	TGCAGCGTTGAAGACCGGACAGGGGGTAATGAGCAGTTCTTC
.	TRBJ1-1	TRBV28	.	CASSLVGLEAFF	TGTGCCAGCAGTTTGGTGGGGCTTGAAGCTTTCTTT
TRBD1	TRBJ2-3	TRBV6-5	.	CASSTRGRHEDTQYF	TGTGCCAGCAGTACGAGGGGGCGGCACGAGGATACGCAGTATTTT
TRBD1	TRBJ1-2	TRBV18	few	CASSPDPQGNYGYTF	TGTGCCAGCTCCCCAGACCCACAGGGGAACTATGGCTACACCTTC
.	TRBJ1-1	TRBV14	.	CASSRDGNTEAFF	TGTGCCAGCAGCAGGGACGGGAACACTGAAGCTTTCTTT
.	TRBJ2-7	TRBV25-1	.	CASSDSVDRTYEQYF	TGTGCCAGCAGTGATTCGGTCGACAGGACCTACGAGCAGTACTTC
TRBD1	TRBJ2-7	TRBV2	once	CASRVTPGQRFSEQYF	TGTGCCAGCAGGGTTACACCGGGACAGCGCTTTTCCGAGCAGTACTTC
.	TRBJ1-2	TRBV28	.	CASTARGRGANYGYTF	TGTGCCAGCACCGCCCGGGGTAGGGGAGCTAACTATGGCTACACCTTC
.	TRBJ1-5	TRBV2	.	CASRRTTSNQPQHF	TGTGCCAGCAGGCGGACAACGAGCAATCAGCCCCAGCATTTT
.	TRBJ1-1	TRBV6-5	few	CASSYGGNTEAFF	TGTGCCAGCAGTTACGGGGGGAACACTGAAGCTTTCTTT
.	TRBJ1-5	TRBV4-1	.	CASSQPRGGNQPQHF	TGCGCCAGCAGCCAACCGCGGGGGGGTAATCAGCCCCAGCATTTT
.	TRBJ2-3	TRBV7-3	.	CASSLQTGRTDTQYF	TGTGCCAGCAGCTTGCAGACAGGACGCACAGATACGCAGTATTTT
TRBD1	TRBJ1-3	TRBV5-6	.	CASSSGQGNTIYF	TGTGCCAGCAGCTCGGGACAGGGTAACACCATATATTTT
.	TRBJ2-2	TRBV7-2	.	CASSLVGGGADTGELFF	TGTGCCAGCAGCTTAGTAGGGGGGGGCGCAGACACCGGGGAGCTGTTTTTT
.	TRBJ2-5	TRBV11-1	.	CASSLEEASSGETQYF	TGTGCCAGCAGCCTCGAGGAGGCCTCCTCTGGTGAGACCCAGTACTTC
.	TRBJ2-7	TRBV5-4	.	CASSPQGMVYEQYF	TGTGCCAGCAGCCCTCAGGGGATGGTCTACGAGCAGTACTTC
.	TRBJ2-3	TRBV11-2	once	CASSLDRGPSDTQYF	TGTGCCAGCAGCTTAGATCGGGGACCCTCGGATACGCAGTATTTT
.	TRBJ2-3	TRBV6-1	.	CASSEAGVLATDTQYF	TGTGCCAGCAGTGAAGCAGGGGTGTTGGCGACAGATACGCAGTATTTT
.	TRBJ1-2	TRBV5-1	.	CASSLEGVGYGYTF	TGCGCCAGCAGCTTGGAGGGCGTGGGCTATGGCTACACCTTC
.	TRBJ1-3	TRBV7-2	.	CASSLAQGTGNTIYF	TGTGCCAGCAGCTTAGCACAGGGTACTGGAAACACCATATATTTT
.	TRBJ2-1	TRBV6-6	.	CASSYSGVGRLNEQFF	TGTGCCAGCAGTTACTCGGGGGTGGGGCGACTCAATGAGCAGTTCTTC
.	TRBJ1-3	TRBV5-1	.	CASSLGQPGNTIYF	TGCGCCAGCAGCCTCGGACAGCCTGGAAACACCATATATTTT
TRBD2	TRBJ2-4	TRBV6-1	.	CASSETSGRVGIQYF	TGTGCCAGCAGCGAGACTAGCGGGAGGGTTGGCATTCAGTACTTC
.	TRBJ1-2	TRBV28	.	CASSFPRGYGYTF	TGTGCCAGCAGTTTCCCCCGGGGCTATGGCTACACCTTC
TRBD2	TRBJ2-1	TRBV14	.	CASSQAPSGTHNEQFF	TGTGCCAGCAGCCAAGCCCCTAGCGGGACTCACAATGAGCAGTTCTTC
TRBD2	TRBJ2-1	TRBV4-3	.	CASSQELYSGAYNEQFF	TGCGCCAGCAGCCAAGAACTCTATAGCGGGGCCTACAATGAGCAGTTCTTC
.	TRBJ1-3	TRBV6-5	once	CASIDRRSGNTIYF	TGTGCCAGCATCGACAGGCGCTCTGGAAACACCATATATTTT
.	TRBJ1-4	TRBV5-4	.	CASSLSGGVSNEKLFF	TGTGCCAGCAGCTTGAGCGGAGGGGTGTCTAATGAAAAACTGTTTTTT
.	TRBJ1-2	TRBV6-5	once	CASRLGTLAYGYTF	TGTGCCAGCAGACTAGGGACCTTAGCGTATGGCTACACCTTC
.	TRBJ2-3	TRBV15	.	CATSDLLGATDTQYF	TGTGCCACCAGCGATCTCCTGGGGGCCACAGATACGCAGTATTTT
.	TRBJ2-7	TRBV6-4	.	CASSGAVSYEQYF	TGTGCCAGCAGTGGGGCGGTTTCCTACGAGCAGTACTTC